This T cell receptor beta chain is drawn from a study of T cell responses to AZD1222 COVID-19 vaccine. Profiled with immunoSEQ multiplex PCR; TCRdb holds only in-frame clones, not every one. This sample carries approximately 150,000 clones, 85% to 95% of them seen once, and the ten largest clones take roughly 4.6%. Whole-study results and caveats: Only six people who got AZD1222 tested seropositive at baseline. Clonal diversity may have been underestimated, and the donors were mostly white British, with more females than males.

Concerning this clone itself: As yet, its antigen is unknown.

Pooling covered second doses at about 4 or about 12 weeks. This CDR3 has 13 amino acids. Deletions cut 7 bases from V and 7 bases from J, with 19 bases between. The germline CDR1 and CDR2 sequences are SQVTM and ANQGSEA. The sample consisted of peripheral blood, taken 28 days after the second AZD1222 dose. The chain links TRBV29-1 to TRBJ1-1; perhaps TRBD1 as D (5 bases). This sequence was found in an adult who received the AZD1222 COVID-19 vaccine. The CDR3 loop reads CSATEVGDSEAFF. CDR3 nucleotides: TGCAGCGCTACCGAGGTTGGAGACAGTGAAGCTTTCTTT.